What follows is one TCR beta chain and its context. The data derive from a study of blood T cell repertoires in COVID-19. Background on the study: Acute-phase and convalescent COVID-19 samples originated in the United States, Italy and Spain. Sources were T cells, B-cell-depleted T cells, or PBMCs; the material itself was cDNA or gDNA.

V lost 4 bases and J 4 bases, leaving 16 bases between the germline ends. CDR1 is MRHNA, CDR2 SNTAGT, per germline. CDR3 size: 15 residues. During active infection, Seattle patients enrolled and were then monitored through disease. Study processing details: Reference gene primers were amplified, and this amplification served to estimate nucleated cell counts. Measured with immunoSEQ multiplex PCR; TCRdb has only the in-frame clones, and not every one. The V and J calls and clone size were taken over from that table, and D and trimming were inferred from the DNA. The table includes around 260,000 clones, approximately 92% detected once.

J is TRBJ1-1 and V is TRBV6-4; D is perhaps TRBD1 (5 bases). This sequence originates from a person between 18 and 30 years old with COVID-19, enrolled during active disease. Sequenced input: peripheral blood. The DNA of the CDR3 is TGTGCCAGCAGTGCCTTCCCGCGGGGGGGCACTGAAGCTTTCTTT. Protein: CASSAFPRGGTEAFF.